This TCR beta chain comes out of a study of cytomegalovirus exposure and HLA in healthy donors. TCRdb's copy holds only in-frame clones and misses some; the assay was immunoSEQ multiplex PCR. The sample includes 300,000 to 400,000 clones, 88% of them seen just once. Trimming cost V 0 bases and J 2 bases, with 5 bases left between them. The CDR3 spans 13 residues. Germline CDR1 and CDR2: LNHNV and YYDKDF (reference sequence). This clone was counted once. This clonotype was sampled from a man aged 30 to 45 in good health and CMV-seronegative. The V call is TRBV15, the J call TRBJ2-7, with D uncertain. Material: PBMCs. CDR3 in DNA: TGTGCCACCAGCAGAGATGCGGCCTACGAGCAGTACTTC. Its translation: CATSRDAAYEQYF.